This TCR beta chain derives from a study of blood T cell repertoires in COVID-19. Study background: The origin of the acute and convalescent COVID-19 samples was the United States, Italy and Spain. PBMCs, B-cell-depleted T cells, or T cells provided the cDNA or gDNA that made up the material.

Donors were grouped by their self-reported clinical history. Authors' data handling: Nucleated cell number was recorded as an estimate derived from reference gene primer amplification. Libraries were prepared by immunoSEQ multiplex PCR; TCRdb keeps only in-frame clonotypes and omits some of them. The D gene and trimming were derived from the DNA, and the V and J assignments and clone size from that table. Of 150,000 to 200,000 clones in the sample, roughly 88% are singletons; the top ten hold about 15%. The CDR3 totals 16 residues. The germline V gene has CDR1 LGHDT and CDR2 YNNKEL (reference sequence). Trimming removed 8 bases from V and 0 bases from J, with 19 bases in between. This clone showed up just a few times.

Sequencing was performed on PBMCs or T cells enriched from blood (not recorded which). The TCR originated in a man between 45 and 60 years old who had recovered from COVID-19. The V call is TRBV3-1 (or the pseudogene TRBV3-2), the J call TRBJ1-1, with D possibly TRBD1 on 6 matching bases. The CDR3 DNA is TGTGCCAGCGGACCCGGACAGCTGAGGATGAACACTGAAGCTTTCTTT. Its translation is CASGPGQLRMNTEAFF.